Below, 26 T cell receptor beta chains from the same sample are listed, as sequenced in a study of cytomegalovirus exposure and HLA in healthy donors. Primers: 60 Vbeta forward and 13 Jbeta reverse. This table comes from immunoSEQ multiplex PCR, and its TCRdb copy is limited to in-frame clones, with some not included. Of about 63,000 clones listed, approximately 71% are singletons. The sequenced sample consisted of PBMCs. These receptors were collected from a man aged 50 to 60 in good health and CMV-seronegative.

The CDR3 here is CASSIDSRRGGRDTQYF. In DNA form, the CDR3 reads TGTGCCAGTAGTATAGACTCAAGGCGGGGGGGTAGAGATACGCAGTATTTT. The rearrangement links TRBV19 to TRBJ2-3; 9 positions match TRBD2. This CDR3 is built from 17 residues. Germline assignment: CDR1 LNHDA and CDR2 SQIVND (reference sequence). With V trimmed by 0 bases and J by 5 bases, 9 bases remained unmatched.

The rearrangement links TRBV9 to TRBJ1-2; tentative D call: TRBD1 (6 bases). Deletions cut 3 bases from V and 5 bases from J, with 11 bases between. The CDR3 is 13 residues long. The germline V gene encodes CDR1 SGDLS and CDR2 YYNGEE. The CDR3 DNA reads TGTGCCAGCAGCGCCCAACAGGGTTATGGCTACACCTTC. As protein: CASSAQQGYGYTF.

J is TRBJ1-3 and V is TRBV19, with 8 bases identical to TRBD1. Looked up from germline, CDR1 is LNHDA and CDR2 is SQIVND (reference sequence). This CDR3 comprises 16 residues. The junction had 8 bases not matched to a gene; V was cut back by 7 bases and J by 0 bases. DNA of the CDR3: TGTGCCAGTAAAACAGGGGGTTCCTTCTCTGGAAACACCATATATTTT. Protein product: CASKTGGSFSGNTIYF.

V is TRBV5-1 and J is TRBJ1-1; maybe TRBD1 (6 bases). Trimming pared 0 bases from V and 0 bases from J, leaving 12 bases between. CDR1 is SGHRS, CDR2 YFSETQ, per germline. This CDR3 has 16 amino acids. The CDR3 bases are TGCGCCAGCAGCTTGGGACAGGTGGGGATGAACACTGAAGCTTTCTTT. It specifies CASSLGQVGMNTEAFF.

About this clone itself: Compared with germline, one end of the junction differs, possibly owing to a read error. The chain uses TRBV7-9 and TRBJ2-6; TRBD1 matches 9 bases. There are 17 residues in the CDR3. Germline CDR1 is SEHNR and CDR2 is FQNEAQ (reference sequence). In nucleotides, the CDR3 is TGTTCCAGCAGGGCCTGGGACAGGGTTCTTGGGGCCAACGTCCTGACTTTC. It translates to CSSRAWDRVLGANVLTF.

The CDR3 here is CATQRRRNQETQYF. CDR3 nucleotides: TGTGCCACCCAAAGGCGCAGGAACCAAGAGACCCAGTACTTC. The genes are TRBV19 and TRBJ2-5, with D unclear. Germline V gene sequence: CDR1 LNHDA, CDR2 SQIVND (reference sequence). This CDR3 spans 14 amino acids. V was pared by 10 bases and J by 0 bases, with 15 bases between. Full variable domain (missing parts from reference TRBV19 and TRBJ2-5): DGGITQSPKYLFRKEGQNVTLSCEQNLNHDAMYWYRQDPGQGLRLIYYSQIVNDFQKGDIAEGYSVSREKKESFPLTVTSAQKNPTAFYLCATQRRRNQETQYFGPGTRLLVL.

This chain joins TRBV5-8 and TRBJ1-1; D may be TRBD1 (6 bases). CDR1 is SGHTS, CDR2 YDEGEE, per germline. The germline V and J ends were trimmed by 0 bases and 5 bases, with 14 bases remaining between them. The CDR3 runs 15 residues. CDR3 DNA sequence: TGTGCCAGCAGCTTGGACGGAAGTAGGGGGACTGAAGCTTTCTTT. Amino acids: CASSLDGSRGTEAFF.

This clone was counted only a few times. The CDR3 region has the DNA TGTGCCATCAGTGAAGTGGGACAGGGATCCTTTAGCAATCAGCCCCAGCATTTT. Translation: CAISEVGQGSFSNQPQHF. The genes are TRBV10-3 and TRBJ1-5; 9 positions match TRBD1. Germline values: CDR1 ENHRY, CDR2 SYGVKD. The CDR3 spans 18 residues. The trim removed 3 bases at V and 0 bases at J, leaving 9 bases unmatched.

The chain uses TRBV2 and TRBJ2-1; D call uncertain. With 3 bases removed from V and 4 bases from J, the gap between germline ends came to 13 bases. The V gene's germline CDR1 is SNHLY and CDR2 FYNNEI. This CDR3 has 15 residues. The CDR3 protein is CASSDLGSPYNEQFF. DNA for the CDR3: TGTGCCAGCAGTGATCTGGGCAGCCCATACAATGAGCAGTTCTTC.

This clone was counted between two and nine times. The chain employs TRBV30 and TRBJ2-3; 7 positions match TRBD1. This CDR3 region has 17 residues. J gave up 2 bases and V 1 base, and 12 bases lay outside the gene matches. The germline V gene has CDR1 GTSNPN and CDR2 SVGIG (reference sequence). CDR3 sequence (DNA): TGTGCCTGGAGTGACCAAATCACAGGGGTCCCCACAGATACGCAGTATTTT. It yields the protein CAWSDQITGVPTDTQYF.

CDR3 DNA: TGTGCCAGTAGTCCCCGACTAGCGGGGGTCAGCTCCTACAATGAGCAGTTCTTC. It is translated as CASSPRLAGVSSYNEQFF. The chain carries TRBV19 and TRBJ2-1; 12 nucleotides line up with TRBD2. The CDR3 is 18 residues long. The ends lost 5 bases at V and 0 bases at J; junction bases unmatched: 8. Per germline, CDR1 LNHDA and CDR2 SQIVND (reference sequence). Based on the CDR3 plus reference TRBV19 and TRBJ2-1, the full variable domain is DGGITQSPKYLFRKEGQNVTLSCEQNLNHDAMYWYRQDPGQGLRLIYYSQIVNDFQKGDIAEGYSVSREKKESFPLTVTSAQKNPTAFYLCASSPRLAGVSSYNEQFFGPGTRLTVL.

The chain joins TRBV2 to TRBJ2-7; 9 bases map to TRBD2. Trimming at V came to 4 bases and at J to 3 bases, leaving 4 bases not matched to a gene. The CDR3 runs to 14 residues. Germline loops: CDR1 SNHLY, CDR2 FYNNEI. The CDR3 DNA reads TGTGCCAGCAGTGCGGAAGCGGGGGGCTACGAGCAGTACTTC. Translated, it gives CASSAEAGGYEQYF. The full variable domain, with the rest looked up from reference TRBV2 and TRBJ2-7, is EPEVTQTPSHQVTQMGQEVILRCVPISNHLYFYWYRQILGQKVEFLVSFYNNEISEKSEIFDDQFSVERPDGSNFTLKIRSTKLEDSAMYFCASSAEAGGYEQYFGPGTRLTVT.

This chain connects TRBV19 to TRBJ2-3; 10 positions agree with TRBD2. This CDR3 is built from 19 residues. Germline assignment: CDR1 LNHDA and CDR2 SQIVND (reference sequence). The V and J ends lost 3 bases and 0 bases, in that order; junction bases with no gene match: 12. The CDR3 sequence: CASSMRELAGPTSTDTQYF. The CDR3 coding sequence is TGTGCCAGTAGTATGAGGGAACTAGCGGGACCCACTAGCACAGATACGCAGTATTTT.

This clone occurred once. Here the CDR3 reads CASSQDTMADTQYF. Written as DNA, the CDR3 is TGCGCCAGCAGCCAAGACACAATGGCCGATACGCAGTATTTT. V and J are TRBV4-1 and TRBJ2-3; no definite D call. V lost 0 bases to trimming and J lost 6 bases, with 10 bases between them. Germline CDR1 MGHRA, CDR2 YSYEKL. The CDR3 consists of 14 residues.

This clone was found once. The rearrangement joins TRBV9 to TRBJ2-7; 9 bases are a match to TRBD1. Trimming at V came to 4 bases and at J to 6 bases, leaving 14 bases not matched to a gene. Germline V gives CDR1 SGDLS, CDR2 YYNGEE. CDR3 size: 16 residues. CDR3 DNA sequence: TGTGCCAGCAGCCCACGCTCATCCGGGACAGGGCCCGAGCAGTACTTC. It yields the protein CASSPRSSGTGPEQYF. The full variable domain, rest sourced from reference TRBV9 and TRBJ2-7, is DSGVTQTPKHLITATGQRVTLRCSPRSGDLSVYWYQQSLDQGLQFLIQYYNGEERAKGNILERFSAQQFPDLHSELNLSSLELGDSALYFCASSPRSSGTGPEQYFGPGTRLTVT.

The J gene is TRBJ1-3, the V gene TRBV9, with 10 positions matching TRBD1. The V gene's germline CDR1 is SGDLS and CDR2 YYNGEE. The CDR3 loop spans 16 amino acids. With V trimmed by 7 bases and J by 0 bases, 7 bases remained unmatched. The CDR3 DNA follows: TGTGCCAGCGGGGGACAGGGGTCCATCTCTGGAAACACCATATATTTT. Translating gives CASGGQGSISGNTIYF.

The rearrangement uses TRBV19 and TRBJ1-2; perhaps TRBD1 as D (5 bases). Per the germline V gene, CDR1 is LNHDA and CDR2 is SQIVND (reference sequence). This CDR3 is built from 14 residues. Trimming stripped 4 bases from V and 6 bases from J, with 15 bases between. The DNA for the CDR3 is TGTGCCAGTAGTAGGGTCCCGCAGGGTGATGGCTACACCTTC. Amino acids: CASSRVPQGDGYTF.

In this sample, this clone turned up once. The chain couples TRBV30 to TRBJ2-1, with D hard to call. Germline V gives CDR1 GTSNPN, CDR2 SVGIG (reference sequence). The CDR3 consists of 16 residues. Trimming removed 3 bases at V and 0 bases at J, with 15 bases between. CDR3 in DNA: TGTGCCTGGAGCCCTAGTACGCTCAGCTCCTACAATGAGCAGTTCTTC. Its translation: CAWSPSTLSSYNEQFF.

The rearrangement uses TRBV30 and TRBJ1-2, with 7 nucleotides matching TRBD1. V lost 1 base to trimming and J lost 4 bases; unmatched junction nucleotides: 18. The germline V gene has CDR1 GTSNPN and CDR2 SVGIG (reference sequence). This CDR3 has 18 amino acids. The chain's CDR3 is CAWSDLGARTGLVYGYTF. Here the CDR3 DNA reads TGTGCCTGGAGTGACCTAGGAGCTAGGACAGGATTAGTCTATGGCTACACCTTC. Full variable domain (remainder filled in from reference TRBV30 and TRBJ1-2): SQTIHQWPATLVQPVGSPLSLECTVEGTSNPNLYWYRQAAGRGLQLLFYSVGIGQISSEVPQNLSASRPQDRQFILSSKKLLLSDSGFYLCAWSDLGARTGLVYGYTFGSGTRLTVV.

The J gene is TRBJ1-1, the V gene TRBV9; D is uncertain. Trimming took off 4 bases at V and 11 bases at J, with 15 bases between the two ends. The CDR3 length is 12 residues. Per germline, CDR1 SGDLS and CDR2 YYNGEE. This chain's CDR3 is CASSPSRGAAFF. Written as DNA, the CDR3 is TGTGCCAGCAGCCCCTCCCGGGGTGCCGCTTTCTTT.

The rearrangement joins TRBV27 to TRBJ1-3, with 7 bases aligning to TRBD1. Per the germline V gene, CDR1 is MNHEY and CDR2 is SMNVEV (reference sequence). This CDR3 spans 16 amino acids. The V gene end was trimmed by 6 bases and the J gene end by 0 bases; junction bases not matched to a gene: 8. The CDR3 DNA follows: TGTGCCAGCAGGATGACAGGGCCTAACTCTGGAAACACCATATATTTT. This codes for CASRMTGPNSGNTIYF.

By frequency in the sample, this clone is medium-sized. The V and J genes are TRBV19 and TRBJ2-3; D might be TRBD1 (6 bases). The CDR3 loop spans 15 amino acids. The V gene lost 8 bases and the J gene lost 2 bases, with 17 bases spanning the gap. Germline V gene data show CDR1 as LNHDA and CDR2 as SQIVND (reference sequence). In nucleotides, the CDR3 is TGTGCCAGTTGTAAGGGGGTTAAGGTCACAGATACGCAGTATTTT. Its protein is CASCKGVKVTDTQYF.

In its sample, this clone was seen a few times. The V gene is TRBV7-3, the J gene TRBJ2-2; D is perhaps TRBD1 (6 bases). Germline values: CDR1 SGHTA, CDR2 FQGTGA. Between the trimmed V and J ends, which lost 6 bases and 11 bases, there was a span of 13 bases. The CDR3 has 12 amino acids. Here the CDR3 DNA reads TGTGCCAGCAGGAACATACAGGGAGAGCTGTTTTTT. This codes for CASRNIQGELFF.

V gene TRBV23-1 combines with J gene TRBJ1-2, with D tentatively TRBD1 (5 bases). TRBV23-1 is filed as an ORF, its function uncertain. This CDR3 region has 13 residues. The germline V and J ends were trimmed by 11 bases and 4 bases, with 17 bases remaining between them. CDR3 protein: CAPWFRACYGYTF. The CDR3 DNA is TGCGCCCCATGGTTCAGGGCATGCTATGGCTACACCTTC.

CDR3 amino acids: CASGGWNTEAFF. The CDR3 DNA reads TGTGCCTCCGGAGGATGGAACACTGAAGCTTTCTTT. This chain uses TRBV6-1 with TRBJ1-1; no clear D gene. This CDR3 has 12 amino acids. Germline V lookup: CDR1 MNHNS, CDR2 SASEGT. Trimming took off 11 bases at V and 1 base at J, with 11 bases between the two ends.

CDR3 sequence: CASSQEDRHWGNQPQHF. DNA of the CDR3: TGTGCCAGCAGCCAAGAAGACAGGCATTGGGGCAATCAGCCCCAGCATTTT. The chain combines TRBV4-2 with TRBJ1-5; D might be TRBD1 (6 bases). The CDR3 extends over 17 amino acids. Germline CDR1 and CDR2: LGHNA and YNFKEQ. V was clipped by 0 bases and J by 2 bases, with 14 bases between them.